These 27 T cell receptor beta chains originate from one sample sequenced in a study of T-cell reconstitution after alpha-beta-depleted transplantation in children. Unique molecular identifiers featured in how the TCRbeta library was prepared. From the PCR reads, TCRdb called clonotypes with MiXCR, one entry per CDR3 protein. The data show a few hundred thousand distinct CDR3 sequences, roughly 25% seen once. The source was PBMCs, mostly from graft donor cells, collected 360 days after TCRalphabeta/CD19-depleted stem cell transplant. Receptors were obtained from a female patient aged 2-15 years who had a stem cell transplant for congenital amegakaryocytic thrombocytopenia, so the T cells may come from the graft donor.

In this sample, this clonotype turned up a few times. The CDR3 bases are TGTGCCAGCAGCCATCCCCTAGGACGGAAATCTAGCAATCAGCCCCAGCATTTT. Amino acid sequence: CASSHPLGRKSSNQPQHF. The chain links TRBV6-2 or TRBV6-3 to TRBJ1-5; D not certain. Germline V gene lookup returns CDR1 MNHEY and CDR2 SVGEGT. This CDR3 region has 18 residues. V dropped 6 bases and J dropped 0 bases, with 21 bases sitting between them.

The chain joins TRBV12-3 or TRBV12-4 to TRBJ2-5; 7 bases map to TRBD1. The J segment lost 1 base and the V segment lost 0 bases, leaving 5 bases of the junction unmatched. CDR3 size: 16 residues. The CDR3 sequence: CASSLAQGVGQETQYF. CDR3 DNA sequence: TGTGCCAGCAGTTTAGCGCAGGGGGTAGGCCAAGAGACCCAGTACTTC.

Notes on this clonotype: An end of the junction differs from the germline gene, which may be a read error. The chain uses TRBV6-5 and TRBJ1-1; 7 bases align to TRBD1. The CDR3 is 11 residues long. Germline CDR1 MNHEY, CDR2 SVGAGI. The CDR3 region has the DNA TGTGGCAGCAGGGCACAGGGGAAGGCTTTCTTT. Its protein product is CGSRAQGKAFF.

The chain employs TRBV28 and TRBJ2-4; TRBD1 matches at 7 bases. The CDR3 spans 16 residues. The V and J ends lost 5 bases and 0 bases, in that order; junction bases with no gene match: 7. Per germline, CDR1 MDHEN and CDR2 SYDVKM. The CDR3 DNA reads as TGTGCCAGCAGTCGACAGGGCGAATTAGCCAAAAACATTCAGTACTTC. The encoded protein is CASSRQGELAKNIQYF.

The chain uses TRBV13 and TRBJ2-1; weak D call: TRBD2 (7 bases). Germline V gene sequence: CDR1 PRHDT, CDR2 FYEKMQ (reference sequence). The V end lost 0 bases, the J end lost 6 bases, and 15 bases lay between the germline ends. The length of the CDR3 is 16 residues. In nucleotides, the CDR3 is TGTGCCAGCAGCTTAGGGGGGGGGCCTAGCGGCAATGAGCAGTTCTTC. This translates into CASSLGGGPSGNEQFF.

The chain employs TRBV10-3 and TRBJ2-3; D remains ambiguous. V lost 5 bases and J 2 bases, leaving 17 bases between the germline ends. CDR1 is ENHRY and CDR2 is SYGVKD in the germline V gene. This CDR3 is 16 amino acids long. The CDR3 loop reads CAISSPATYNTDTQYF. The CDR3, as DNA: TGTGCCATCAGTAGCCCGGCCACGTACAACACAGATACGCAGTATTTT.

This rearrangement joins TRBV12-3 or TRBV12-4 to TRBJ2-7; 10 nucleotides agree with TRBD2. The J segment lost 4 bases and the V segment lost 4 bases, leaving 7 bases of the junction unmatched. This CDR3 contains 15 residues. CDR3 region: CASSYPAGGIYEQYF. DNA of the CDR3: TGTGCCAGCAGTTATCCAGCGGGGGGGATATACGAGCAGTACTTC.

This clonotype has ten or more counts. For the CDR3, the DNA is TGCAGTGCTGTACGCCGGGACGCCCCTTTTTACAATGAGCAGTTCTTC. The encoded protein is CSAVRRDAPFYNEQFF. The V and J genes are TRBV20-1 and TRBJ2-1; perhaps D is TRBD1 or TRBD2 (5 bases each). Germline V gene lookup returns CDR1 DFQATT and CDR2 SNEGSKA (reference sequence). V lost 5 bases, J lost 4 bases, and 21 bases lay in between. The CDR3 consists of 16 residues.

This clonotype was seen only a few times. The J gene is TRBJ2-1, the V gene TRBV4-1; TRBD2 aligns across 9 bases. Germline V CDR1 and CDR2: MGHRA, YSYEKL. V dropped 6 bases and J dropped 9; count of bases not matched to a gene: 9. The CDR3 consists of 14 residues. CDR3 sequence (DNA): TGCGCCAGCAGTCTTCTCGGACTAGCGTCTGAGCAGTTCTTC. The encoded protein is CASSLLGLASEQFF.

This chain connects TRBV4-1 to TRBJ2-3, with D possibly being TRBD2 (6 bases). This CDR3 has 15 amino acids. Per the germline V gene, CDR1 is MGHRA and CDR2 is YSYEKL. Trimming stripped 3 bases from V and 5 bases from J, with 15 bases between. CDR3 in amino acids: CASSHLQGGEDTQYF. CDR3 nucleotides: TGCGCCAGCAGCCACCTTCAGGGCGGGGAAGATACGCAGTATTTT.

This clonotype was counted a few times. The chain links TRBV10-2 to TRBJ2-7; 7 bases line up with TRBD2. Germline lookup yields CDR1 WSHSY and CDR2 SAAADI. The CDR3 spans 15 residues. V lost 7 bases, J lost 5 bases, and 14 bases stayed unmatched. DNA for the CDR3: TGCGCCAGCAAGGATGGGGGGGAGATCTGGGACGAGCAGTACTTC. Translation: CASKDGGEIWDEQYF.

V usage is TRBV12-3 or TRBV12-4 and J usage is TRBJ2-5; D remains unclear. The V end was cut by 5 bases, the J end by 5 bases, with 15 bases between. The CDR3 is 14 amino acids. CDR3 nucleotides: TGTGCCAGCAGTCCCCTCGAGACAAGGGAGACCCAGTACTTC. Amino acid sequence: CASSPLETRETQYF.

This clonotype was picked up many times. This rearrangement joins TRBV20-1 to TRBJ2-3; TRBD2 matches 8 bases. CDR3 size: 18 residues. J gave up 0 bases and V 0 bases, and 11 bases lay outside the gene matches. CDR1 and CDR2 from the germline V gene are DFQATT and SNEGSKA (reference sequence). As DNA, the CDR3 is TGCAGTGCTAGAGATGATACTAGCGGATACCCTAGCACAGATACGCAGTATTTT. This translates into CSARDDTSGYPSTDTQYF.

The chain links TRBV4-2 to TRBJ2-2, with D hard to call. Germline-derived CDR1 and CDR2 are LGHNA and YNFKEQ. Trimming pared 5 bases from V and 0 bases from J, leaving 7 bases between. The CDR3 totals 14 residues. Here the CDR3 DNA reads TGTGCCAGCAGCGGTCTATCGAACACCGGGGAGCTGTTTTTT. Translated: CASSGLSNTGELFF.

A few counts support this clonotype. This rearrangement joins TRBV29-1 to TRBJ2-1; 12 bases line up with TRBD2. With 3 bases clipped from V and 15 bases from J, the junction kept 9 bases outside the gene matches. This CDR3 has 13 residues. From germline, CDR1 is SQVTM and CDR2 ANQGSEA. The CDR3 protein is CSVEDGTSGLGFF. The CDR3 DNA reads TGCAGCGTTGAGGACGGGACTAGCGGGTTGGGGTTCTTC.

This clonotype was counted only a few times. DNA of the CDR3: TGCGCCAGCAGCCAAGATCTGAGCAGTCCCTACGAGCAGTACTTC. Encoded protein: CASSQDLSSPYEQYF. The genes are TRBV4-3 and TRBJ2-7; no firm D call. Germline loops: CDR1 LGHNA, CDR2 YSLEER. The germline V and J ends were trimmed by 0 bases and 2 bases, with 11 bases remaining between them. This CDR3 comprises 15 residues.

This clonotype has ten or more counts. The chain has TRBV12-3 or TRBV12-4 and TRBJ1-6, with TRBD1 matching over 9 bases. Trimming took 6 bases from V and 0 from J; bases not matched to a gene: 6. The CDR3 contains 17 residues. The CDR3 is CASSYGQGSSYNSPLHF. The DNA of the CDR3 is TGTGCCAGCAGCTACGGACAGGGGAGCTCCTATAATTCACCCCTCCACTTT.

This clonotype was observed a handful of times. For the CDR3, the DNA is TGTGCCAGCAGCCAAGAGACTAGACACACAGATACGCAGTATTTT. Encoded protein: CASSQETRHTDTQYF. The chain has TRBV3-1 and TRBJ2-3, with D perhaps TRBD2 (6 bases). Germline V gives CDR1 LGHDT, CDR2 YNNKEL (reference sequence). V lost 0 bases and J lost 2, with 9 bases in between. The CDR3 loop spans 15 amino acids.

A few counts support this clonotype. J is TRBJ2-7 and V is TRBV2; D may be TRBD1 (5 bases). The CDR3 sequence is 14 residues long. Deletions cut 2 bases from V and 0 bases from J, with 8 bases between. Germline V gene sequence: CDR1 SNHLY, CDR2 FYNNEI. The CDR3 sequence: CASSEYRSSYEQYF. The CDR3 bases are TGTGCCAGCAGTGAATACAGGTCCTCCTACGAGCAGTACTTC.

This clonotype has a handful of counts. This chain connects TRBV12-3 or TRBV12-4 to TRBJ2-1, with 15 nucleotides matching TRBD2. This CDR3 is built from 17 residues. V was pared by 5 bases and J by 1 base, with 3 bases of the junction left unmatched. The CDR3 here is CASSPGLAGGSYNEQFF. CDR3 DNA: TGTGCCAGCAGTCCGGGACTAGCGGGGGGATCCTACAATGAGCAGTTCTTC.

The chain couples TRBV20-1 to TRBJ2-1; a possible D gene is TRBD1 (6 bases). Trimming stripped 3 bases from V and 1 base from J, with 13 bases between. CDR1 and CDR2 from the germline V gene are DFQATT and SNEGSKA (reference sequence). The CDR3 loop spans 15 amino acids. The CDR3 DNA sequence: TGCAGTGCTAGCTTCGGGACATTTTCCTACAATGAGCAGTTCTTC. It encodes CSASFGTFSYNEQFF.

This clonotype turned up a few times. V gene TRBV5-1 combines with J gene TRBJ2-3; either TRBD1 or TRBD2 may fit D (5 bases each). V lost 0 bases and J lost 0, with 11 bases in between. The CDR3 runs 16 residues. The V gene's germline CDR1 is SGHRS and CDR2 YFSETQ. The CDR3 DNA reads TGCGCCAGCAGCTTGGAAGGGACGCCCAGCACAGATACGCAGTATTTT. Translating gives CASSLEGTPSTDTQYF.

This clonotype has ten or more counts. V is TRBV29-1 and J is TRBJ2-7; unclear D gene. Germline V gene data show CDR1 as SQVTM and CDR2 as ANQGSEA. Trimming removed 6 bases at V and 6 bases at J, with 24 bases between. CDR3 size: 15 residues. CDR3 sequence: CSVWHGSRQGREQYF. The CDR3 region has the DNA TGCAGCGTCTGGCACGGCAGCAGGCAAGGTCGCGAGCAGTACTTC.

The chain has TRBV20-1 and TRBJ2-2; D unresolved. The CDR3 spans 13 residues. V lost 1 base, J lost 7 bases, and 10 bases lay in between. From germline, CDR1 is DFQATT and CDR2 SNEGSKA (reference sequence). For the CDR3, the DNA is TGCAGTGCTAGAGGGTCGGGTAACGGGGAGCTGTTTTTT. Amino acid sequence: CSARGSGNGELFF.

A few counts support this clonotype. The chain links TRBV2 to TRBJ2-1; TRBD2 matches at 8 bases. The germline CDR1 and CDR2 sequences are SNHLY and FYNNEI. The junction had 7 bases not matched to a gene; V was cut back by 4 bases and J by 5 bases. There are 15 residues in the CDR3. The CDR3 sequence is CASSASGGPNNEQFF. The CDR3, as DNA: TGTGCCAGCAGTGCTTCGGGGGGGCCGAACAATGAGCAGTTCTTC.

This rearrangement joins TRBV12-3 or TRBV12-4 to TRBJ2-1; 8 bases line up with TRBD2. The V segment lost 6 bases and the J segment 5 bases; nucleotides outside the gene matches: 9. The CDR3 has 15 amino acids. As DNA, the CDR3 is TGTGCCAGCAGCCCGCGGACTAGCCCCAACAATGAGCAGTTCTTC. It specifies CASSPRTSPNNEQFF.

The V call is TRBV3-1, the J call TRBJ1-4; D might be TRBD1 (5 bases). Germline CDR1 and CDR2: LGHDT and YNNKEL (reference sequence). V shed 0 bases and J shed 4 bases, with 9 bases lying between them. The CDR3 covers 15 residues. CDR3 bases: TGTGCCAGCAGCCAAGAGACAGCGAGTAATGAAAAACTGTTTTTT. Its protein product is CASSQETASNEKLFF.